This entry lists 21 T cell receptor beta chains sequenced from one sample in a study of T-cell memory formation after mild COVID-19. TCRdb itself ran the 5' RACE reads through MiXCR, one entry per CDR3 protein. Among approximately 500,000 distinct CDR3 sequences listed, around 25% were seen once. Sequencing was carried out using PBMCs or a T cell subset sorted from them (not recorded which). These receptors all stem from an adult woman who had mild COVID-19 (a few samples of this study predate the infection). Cell type and time point are not known.

This sequence joins TRBV5-1 and TRBJ1-2; D might be TRBD1 (5 bases). CDR3 length: 16 residues. Germline V CDR1 and CDR2: SGHRS, YFSETQ. The V and J ends lost 4 bases and 4 bases respectively, with 20 bases between them. CDR3 protein: CASSATSGRSSYGYTF. The CDR3 DNA reads TGCGCCAGCAGCGCAACCTCAGGGAGGTCCTCCTATGGCTACACCTTC.

V usage is TRBV7-6 and J usage is TRBJ2-7; D perhaps matches TRBD2 (6 bases). Germline V lookup: CDR1 SGHVS, CDR2 FNYEAQ. CDR3 length equals 15 residues. The V gene lost 4 bases and the J gene lost 0 bases, with 13 bases spanning the gap. In DNA, the CDR3 is TGTGCCAGCAGCTCGGGGGAGGTGAGCTCCTACGAGCAGTACTTC. Its protein is CASSSGEVSSYEQYF.

The chain recombines TRBV6-4 with TRBJ1-5; D is undetermined. The CDR3 totals 13 residues. V gave up 4 bases and J gave up 5 bases, with 9 bases separating them. CDR1 is MRHNA and CDR2 is SNTAGT in the germline V gene. CDR3 protein: CASSATGDQPQHF. CDR3 DNA sequence: TGTGCCAGCAGTGCGACCGGAGATCAGCCCCAGCATTTT.

The rearrangement joins TRBV7-8 to TRBJ2-3, with TRBD1 identical over 11 bases. Per germline, CDR1 SGHVS and CDR2 FQNEAQ. The CDR3 is 17 amino acids. The ends lost 2 bases at V and 2 bases at J; junction bases unmatched: 6. CDR3 in DNA: TGTGCCAGCAGCTTATCAGGGACAGGGGGAATCACAGATACGCAGTATTTT. Its translation: CASSLSGTGGITDTQYF.

The V gene is TRBV5-1, the J gene TRBJ2-5, with TRBD2 matching over 10 bases. The V segment lost 4 bases and the J segment 1 base; nucleotides outside the gene matches: 10. The germline CDR1 and CDR2 sequences are SGHRS and YFSETQ. The CDR3 extends over 17 amino acids. The CDR3, as DNA: TGCGCCAGCAGCCTCGGTCGGTCTAGCGGGGGCCAAGAGACCCAGTACTTC. Its translation: CASSLGRSSGGQETQYF.

The table lists this clonotype with many counts. The rearrangement links TRBV27 to TRBJ2-2; the D is unclear. V was cut by 8 bases and J by 7 bases, with 8 bases left in between. The CDR3 covers 11 residues. Germline lookup yields CDR1 MNHEY and CDR2 SMNVEV (reference sequence). The CDR3 bases are TGTGCCAGCGCATTCAGCGGGGAGCTGTTTTTT. Translated, it gives CASAFSGELFF.

This clonotype was observed a handful of times. This chain joins TRBV7-9 and TRBJ2-7, with unresolved D. Trimming cost V 1 base and J 1 base, with 8 bases left between them. Germline V gene lookup returns CDR1 SEHNR and CDR2 FQNEAQ (reference sequence). The CDR3 is 14 amino acids. CDR3: CASSLVASSYEQYF. CDR3 in DNA: TGTGCCAGCAGCTTAGTGGCCAGTTCCTACGAGCAGTACTTC.

V and J are TRBV12-5 and TRBJ2-1, with D perhaps TRBD1 (6 bases). Per the germline V gene, CDR1 is LGHNT and CDR2 is FRNRAP. V was clipped by 4 bases and J by 0 bases, with 10 bases between them. CDR3 size: 15 residues. CDR3 nucleotides: TGTGCTAGTGGTTCAACAGGGTACTCCTACAATGAGCAGTTCTTC. Translated: CASGSTGYSYNEQFF.

This sequence joins TRBV7-9 and TRBJ2-7, with 11 bases matching TRBD2. The length of the CDR3 is 15 residues. Trimming cost V 1 base and J 3 bases; bases outside gene matches: 2. CDR1 is SEHNR and CDR2 is FQNEAQ in the germline V gene (reference sequence). The CDR3: CASSLVLAGGYEQYF. CDR3 DNA sequence: TGTGCCAGCAGCTTAGTCCTAGCGGGGGGCTACGAGCAGTACTTC. Combining the CDR3 with reference TRBV7-9 and TRBJ2-7 gives the whole variable domain DTGVSQNPRHKITKRGQNVTFRCDPISEHNRLYWYRQTLGQGPEFLTYFQNEAQLEKSRLLSDRFSAERPKGSFSTLEIQRTEQGDSAMYLCASSLVLAGGYEQYFGPGTRLTVT.

This clonotype appeared a few times. The rearrangement links TRBV20-1 to TRBJ2-3; D is ambiguous. Germline CDR1 is DFQATT and CDR2 is SNEGSKA (reference sequence). V was cut by 0 bases and J by 2 bases, with 9 bases left in between. This CDR3 region has 14 residues. CDR3 sequence: CSARDPYYTDTQYF. The DNA of the CDR3 is TGCAGTGCTAGAGACCCGTATTACACAGATACGCAGTATTTT.

The gene calls are TRBV7-3 and TRBJ2-1, with D uncertain. Trimming shortened V by 5 bases and J by 0 bases, and 14 bases separated the two germline ends. Germline CDR1 and CDR2: SGHTA and FQGTGA. This CDR3 spans 16 amino acids. As DNA, the CDR3 is TGTGCCAGCAGCCCCTCTATTCGCAGCTCCTACAATGAGCAGTTCTTC. Translation: CASSPSIRSSYNEQFF.

This clonotype came up a few times. The chain links TRBV5-6 to TRBJ2-2; no clear D gene. The ends were cut back, 0 bases at V and 1 base at J, with 13 bases in the middle. CDR1 SGHDT and CDR2 YYEEEE come from the germline V gene. The CDR3 totals 17 residues. CDR3 residues: CASSLVGLPMNTGELFF. In DNA form, the CDR3 reads TGTGCCAGCAGCTTGGTAGGCTTACCGATGAACACCGGGGAGCTGTTTTTT.

This clonotype has a handful of counts. This rearrangement joins TRBV5-4 to TRBJ1-2, with D maybe TRBD1 (6 bases). The CDR3 runs to 16 residues. V was clipped by 5 bases and J by 2 bases, with 19 bases between them. Germline V gene sequence: CDR1 SGHNT, CDR2 YYREEE (reference sequence). The CDR3 nucleotides are TGTGCCAGCAGAGCAACTACAGGGTCGGTAAACTATGGCTACACCTTC. Its translation: CASRATTGSVNYGYTF.

This chain connects TRBV6-6 to TRBJ1-3; 8 bases agree with TRBD1. The CDR3 has 13 amino acids. V lost 9 bases, J lost 8 bases, and 9 bases stayed unmatched. From germline, CDR1 is MNHNY and CDR2 SVGAGI (reference sequence). CDR3 amino acids: CASADRELYTIYF. DNA of the CDR3: TGTGCCAGTGCGGACAGGGAACTATACACCATATATTTT.

V is TRBV12-3 or TRBV12-4 and J is TRBJ2-3, with D uncertain. The CDR3 is made up of 15 amino acids. Trimming removed 3 bases from V and 2 bases from J, with 12 bases in between. CDR3 DNA: TGTGCCAGCAGTTTTGGGGTAACATACACAGATACGCAGTATTTT. Its translation: CASSFGVTYTDTQYF.

This clonotype has only a few counts. The rearrangement joins TRBV7-3 to TRBJ2-1; TRBD2 matches 11 bases. In germline, CDR1 is SGHTA, CDR2 FQGTGA. The CDR3 loop spans 15 amino acids. V shed 6 bases, J shed 4 bases, and the junction held 5 bases outside the gene matches. The CDR3 nucleotides are TGTGCCAGCAGTATGATAGCGGGGGGGTACAATGAGCAGTTCTTC. Translated, it gives CASSMIAGGYNEQFF.

V is TRBV3-1 and J is TRBJ1-2, with D hard to call. This CDR3 comprises 14 residues. The ends were cut back, 5 bases at V and 4 bases at J, with 14 bases in the middle. CDR1 is LGHDT and CDR2 is YNNKEL in the germline V gene (reference sequence). The CDR3 spells CASSEVKMSYGYTF. The CDR3 DNA reads TGTGCCAGCAGCGAAGTGAAGATGAGCTATGGCTACACCTTC.

The chain combines TRBV6-5 with TRBJ1-3; D may be TRBD1 (5 bases). V lost 3 bases and J lost 4, with 10 bases in between. The CDR3 is 14 amino acids. The germline V gene encodes CDR1 MNHEY and CDR2 SVGAGI. CDR3 region: CASSYGGKGNTIYF. CDR3 nucleotides: TGTGCCAGCAGTTATGGGGGGAAGGGAAACACCATATATTTT.

In its sample, this clonotype was seen a few times. The chain carries TRBV9 and TRBJ2-7; TRBD2 aligns across 7 bases. Looked up from germline, CDR1 is SGDLS and CDR2 is YYNGEE. This CDR3 has 15 amino acids. V lost 5 bases and J lost 4; bases outside the gene matches: 12. CDR3: CASSWGVGGSYEQYF. The CDR3 coding sequence is TGTGCCAGCAGTTGGGGAGTGGGAGGGTCATACGAGCAGTACTTC.

The CDR3 DNA reads as TGTGCCATCCTTAGCGGGGACTCCTACGAGCAGTACTTC. It encodes CAILSGDSYEQYF. The chain recombines TRBV10-3 with TRBJ2-7; 8 bases align to TRBD2. CDR1 ENHRY and CDR2 SYGVKD come from the germline V gene. CDR3 length: 13 residues. Trimming removed 8 bases from V and 0 bases from J; junction bases left unmatched: 3.

The chain uses TRBV14 and TRBJ1-1; D not resolved. The CDR3 loop spans 12 amino acids. Germline lookup yields CDR1 SGHDN and CDR2 FVKESK. Trimming took 1 base from V and 11 from J, leaving 11 bases between them. In nucleotides, the CDR3 is TGTGCCAGCAGCCAAGGGGGATGGGAGGCTTTCTTT. Residues: CASSQGGWEAFF.